Included here is one T cell receptor beta chain sequence, with context. Its antigen is not identified. The data derive from a study of cytomegalovirus exposure and HLA in healthy donors. The PCR had 60 Vbeta and 13 Jbeta primers. Libraries were prepared by immunoSEQ multiplex PCR; TCRdb keeps only in-frame clonotypes and omits some of them. Among 150,000 to 200,000 clones listed, over 75% were seen once. J lost 3 bases, V lost 0 bases, and 13 bases had no gene match. Germline V gene sequence: CDR1 SGHDN, CDR2 FVKESK. This CDR3 spans 19 amino acids. Points from the study as a whole: For most subjects, TCR beta sequences were reported to predict HLA-A and HLA-B alleles with accuracy. In a later analysis, TCR beta V- and J-gene trimming was associated with a missense DCLRE1C variant.

The sequence was obtained from a male donor in good health and CMV-seronegative. The sequencing input was PBMCs. The chain combines TRBV14 with TRBJ1-4; 7 bases are shared with TRBD1. For the CDR3, the DNA is TGTGCCAGCAGCCAAGATTTCCCCGGACAGGTTTCATCTAATGAAAAACTGTTTTTT. Protein sequence: CASSQDFPGQVSSNEKLFF.